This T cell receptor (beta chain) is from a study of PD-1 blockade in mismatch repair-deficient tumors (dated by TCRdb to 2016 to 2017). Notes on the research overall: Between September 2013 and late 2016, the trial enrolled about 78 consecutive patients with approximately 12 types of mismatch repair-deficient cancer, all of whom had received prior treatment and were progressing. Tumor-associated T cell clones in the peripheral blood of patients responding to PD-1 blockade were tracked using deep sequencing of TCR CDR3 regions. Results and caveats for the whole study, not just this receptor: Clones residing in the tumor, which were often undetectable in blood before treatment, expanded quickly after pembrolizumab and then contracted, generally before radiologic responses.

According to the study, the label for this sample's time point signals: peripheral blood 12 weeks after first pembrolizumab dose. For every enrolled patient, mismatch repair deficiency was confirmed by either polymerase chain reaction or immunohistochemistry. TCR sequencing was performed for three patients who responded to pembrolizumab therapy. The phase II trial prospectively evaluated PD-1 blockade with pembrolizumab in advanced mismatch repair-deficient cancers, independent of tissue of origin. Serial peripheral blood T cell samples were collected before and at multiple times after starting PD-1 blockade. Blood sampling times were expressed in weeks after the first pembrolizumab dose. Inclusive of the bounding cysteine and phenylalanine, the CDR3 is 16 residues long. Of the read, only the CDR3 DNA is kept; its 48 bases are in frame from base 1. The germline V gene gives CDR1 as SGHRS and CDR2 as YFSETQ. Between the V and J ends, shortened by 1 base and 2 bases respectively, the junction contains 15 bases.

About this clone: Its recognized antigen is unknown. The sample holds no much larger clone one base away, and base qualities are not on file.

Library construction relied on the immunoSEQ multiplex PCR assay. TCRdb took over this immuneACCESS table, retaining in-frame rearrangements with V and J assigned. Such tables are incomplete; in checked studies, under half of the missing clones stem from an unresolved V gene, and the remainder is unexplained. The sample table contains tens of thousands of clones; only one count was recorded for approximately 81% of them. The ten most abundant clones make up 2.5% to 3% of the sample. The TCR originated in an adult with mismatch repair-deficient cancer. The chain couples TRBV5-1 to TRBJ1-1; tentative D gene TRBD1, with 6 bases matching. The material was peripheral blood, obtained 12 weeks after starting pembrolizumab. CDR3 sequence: CASSLWAGEFNTEAFF. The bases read TGCGCCAGCAGCTTGTGGGCAGGGGAATTCAACACTGAAGCTTTCTTT.